The 4 T cell receptor beta chains in this list originate from one sample, sequenced in a study of blood T cell repertoires in COVID-19. Data came from immunoSEQ multiplex PCR; TCRdb stores just in-frame clones and leaves some out. Of about 160,000 clones detected, approximately 87% appear once; the ten largest clones hold under 13%. The sample comprised peripheral blood. Source of these receptors: a woman aged 65 to 85 with COVID-19, enrolled during active disease.

The chain combines TRBV28 with TRBJ2-3, with 11 bases that match TRBD2. Germline-derived CDR1 and CDR2 are MDHEN and SYDVKM. V was clipped by 4 bases and J by 2 bases; unmatched bases: 5. The CDR3 length is 16 residues. CDR3 loop: CASSSPGLAATDTQYF. CDR3 sequence (DNA): TGTGCCAGCAGTTCCCCGGGACTAGCGGCCACAGATACGCAGTATTTT.

A note on this clone: Other DNA variants within this sample encode the same CDR3. V gene TRBV3-1 (or the pseudogene TRBV3-2) combines with J gene TRBJ1-3; unclear D gene. This CDR3 has 13 amino acids. Germline V CDR1 and CDR2: LGHDT, YNNKEL (reference sequence). V lost 1 base, J lost 2 bases, and 3 bases lay in between. The CDR3 sequence is CASSQVAGNTIYF. Here the CDR3 DNA reads TGTGCCAGCAGCCAAGTAGCTGGAAACACCATATATTTT.

The CDR3 nucleotides are TGTGCCAGCAGTGGGACAGTTTACGAGCAGTACTTC. Its protein is CASSGTVYEQYF. The gene calls are TRBV6-2 or TRBV6-3 and TRBJ2-7; 7 positions agree with TRBD1. V was clipped by 5 bases and J by 4 bases; unmatched bases: 2. In germline, CDR1 is MNHEY, CDR2 SVGEGT. The CDR3 extends over 12 amino acids.

This clone was observed a few times. The J gene is TRBJ2-7, the V gene TRBV7-9, with 7 positions matching TRBD1. CDR1 SEHNR and CDR2 FQNEAQ come from the germline V gene (reference sequence). The V gene end was trimmed by 2 bases and the J gene end by 0 bases; junction bases not matched to a gene: 1. The CDR3 is made up of 14 amino acids. The CDR3 loop reads CASSLTGDSYEQYF. For the CDR3, the DNA is TGTGCCAGCAGCTTAACAGGGGACTCCTACGAGCAGTACTTC.